This T cell receptor beta chain was sequenced for a study of blood T cell repertoires in COVID-19. Sequenced by immunoSEQ multiplex PCR; TCRdb stores in-frame clones only, minus some. The sample includes roughly 250,000 clones, 87% seen only once; the top ten take around 6%. V shed 5 bases and J 2 bases; nucleotides not matched to a gene: 18. The CDR3 extends over 19 amino acids. The germline gives CDR1 SGHAT, CDR2 FQNNGV. This chain links TRBV11-2 with TRBJ2-3, with 8 bases aligning to TRBD2. Source material: PBMCs or T cells enriched from blood (not recorded which). This sequence originates from a woman aged 25 to 45 with acute COVID-19. The CDR3 nucleotides are TGTGCCAGCAGCCCACGGTCGGGGGGGGCCTCACTTCTCACAGATACGCAGTATTTT. This codes for CASSPRSGGASLLTDTQYF.